Each of the 20 T cell receptor beta chains below was sequenced from the same sample in a study of T-cell reconstitution after alpha-beta-depleted transplantation in children. Unique molecular identifiers tagged the TCRbeta library. TCRdb itself ran the PCR reads through MiXCR, one entry per CDR3 protein. The sample includes approximately 82,000 distinct CDR3 sequences, roughly a sixth of them seen just once. The source material was PBMCs, mostly from graft donor cells, sampled 180 days after TCRalphabeta/CD19-depleted stem cell transplant. The source is a male patient aged 2 to 10 who had a stem cell transplant for acute lymphoblastic leukemia, so the T cells may come from the graft donor.

The chain combines TRBV3-1 with TRBJ2-7; TRBD1 aligns across 11 bases. Trimming at V came to 3 bases and at J to 5 bases, leaving 6 bases not matched to a gene. There are 15 residues in the CDR3. The germline CDR1 and CDR2 sequences are LGHDT and YNNKEL (reference sequence). The CDR3 region has the DNA TGTGCCAGCAGCCACCGGACAGGGGGCTCGCACGAGCAGTACTTC. Amino acids: CASSHRTGGSHEQYF.

The V call is TRBV4-2, the J call TRBJ1-2; D ambiguous. Germline V lookup: CDR1 LGHNA, CDR2 YNFKEQ. The CDR3 loop spans 16 amino acids. Trimming removed 0 bases at V and 4 bases at J, with 15 bases between. CDR3 coding DNA: TGTGCCAGCAGCCAAGATCGGAGGGAGGGCGTCTATGGCTACACCTTC. Its protein is CASSQDRREGVYGYTF.

This clonotype was counted many times. The chain is built from TRBV6-5 and TRBJ2-1; D is undetermined. This CDR3 region has 12 residues. Trimming took 8 bases from V and 0 from J, leaving 5 bases between them. CDR1 is MNHEY, CDR2 SVGAGI, per germline. CDR3 coding DNA: TGTGCCAGCCAGAGCTCCTACAATGAGCAGTTCTTC. Translation: CASQSSYNEQFF.

This clonotype was seen only a few times. In DNA, the CDR3 is TGTGCCAGCAGAAGGGGGAATGAGCAGTTCTTC. Residues: CASRRGNEQFF. The chain carries TRBV12-3 or TRBV12-4 and TRBJ2-1, with a possible D match to TRBD1 (6 bases). The CDR3 is 11 amino acids. Trimming took 6 bases from V and 7 from J, leaving 7 bases between them.

This chain connects TRBV27 to TRBJ2-5; 7 positions match TRBD1. The V gene's germline CDR1 is MNHEY and CDR2 SMNVEV (reference sequence). The CDR3 has 15 residues. Germline trimming cut 5 bases from V and 2 bases from J; bases unmatched to any gene: 8. The CDR3 spells CASSGLRDSQETQYF. In DNA form, the CDR3 reads TGTGCCAGCAGTGGCCTCCGGGACAGTCAAGAGACCCAGTACTTC.

The rearrangement uses TRBV3-1 and TRBJ2-3; D perhaps matches TRBD1 (6 bases). Trimming shortened V by 1 base and J by 2 bases, and 10 bases separated the two germline ends. The CDR3 consists of 15 residues. Germline V lookup: CDR1 LGHDT, CDR2 YNNKEL (reference sequence). The CDR3 sequence: CASSQVPGHTDTQYF. The CDR3 DNA follows: TGTGCCAGCAGCCAAGTCCCGGGACACACAGATACGCAGTATTTT.

The CDR3 nucleotides read TGTGCCAGCAGACGAGCCCCAGCGGGGGAGCAGTTCTTC. Protein sequence: CASRRAPAGEQFF. The chain uses TRBV6-5 and TRBJ2-1; TRBD2 matches at 7 bases. The CDR3 length is 13 residues. V shed 6 bases, J shed 10 bases, and the junction held 9 bases outside the gene matches. Germline CDR1 is MNHEY and CDR2 is SVGAGI.

This clonotype was picked up a small number of times. The chain recombines TRBV12-3 or TRBV12-4 with TRBJ2-2; the match to TRBD1 covers 9 bases. Losses at the gene ends were 5 bases for V and 7 bases for J; bases not matched to a gene: 5. This CDR3 region has 14 residues. CDR3 sequence: CASSGDRVGGELFF. In DNA form, the CDR3 reads TGTGCCAGCAGTGGGGACAGGGTTGGCGGGGAGCTGTTTTTT.

This clonotype was detected ten times or more. V gene TRBV5-1 combines with J gene TRBJ2-1; 7 nucleotides align to TRBD1. Germline assignment: CDR1 SGHRS and CDR2 YFSETQ. The CDR3 covers 12 residues. J lost 7 bases, V lost 3 bases, and 1 base had no gene match. Here the CDR3 DNA reads TGCGCCAGCAGCTGGGGACAGAATGAGCAGTTCTTC. Protein product: CASSWGQNEQFF.

This clonotype was recorded many times. The chain links TRBV20-1 to TRBJ1-6; 9 bases map to TRBD1. Per the germline V gene, CDR1 is DFQATT and CDR2 is SNEGSKA (reference sequence). This CDR3 spans 17 amino acids. CDR3 loop: CGTRGTGRGLSGSPLHF. Here the CDR3 DNA reads TGCGGGACCCGAGGGACAGGGAGAGGCCTTAGTGGTTCACCCCTCCACTTT.

Only a few counts were recorded for this clonotype. The J gene is TRBJ2-3, the V gene TRBV12-3 or TRBV12-4; TRBD2 is a possible D gene (5 bases). Trimming removed 6 bases at V and 2 bases at J, with 12 bases between. The CDR3 consists of 14 residues. The CDR3 is CASSPGLLTDTQYF. The DNA for the CDR3 is TGTGCCAGCAGCCCCGGACTTCTCACAGATACGCAGTATTTT.

This clonotype came up a few times. The chain joins TRBV4-1 to TRBJ2-7; D unclear. V was trimmed by 0 bases and J by 0 bases, leaving 6 bases between them. In germline, CDR1 is MGHRA, CDR2 YSYEKL. The CDR3 consists of 14 residues. In nucleotides, the CDR3 is TGCGCCAGCAGCCAAGATCGGGCCTCCTACGAGCAGTACTTC. It specifies CASSQDRASYEQYF.

This chain joins TRBV11-2 and TRBJ2-1; TRBD2 aligns across 9 bases. The CDR3 spans 15 residues. V shed 4 bases and J 4 bases; nucleotides not matched to a gene: 5. Germline lookup yields CDR1 SGHAT and CDR2 FQNNGV. The CDR3 DNA is TGTGCCAGCAGCTCGTGGACTAGCGAGTACAATGAGCAGTTCTTC. This gives the protein CASSSWTSEYNEQFF.

This clonotype was counted many times. The chain has TRBV10-3 and TRBJ2-3; D unresolved. This CDR3 is 15 amino acids long. V was pared by 4 bases and J by 0 bases, with 11 bases between. Germline CDR1 and CDR2: ENHRY and SYGVKD. CDR3 loop: CAISGGPSSTDTQYF. DNA of the CDR3: TGTGCCATCAGTGGAGGACCAAGTAGCACAGATACGCAGTATTTT.

The J gene is TRBJ2-7, the V gene TRBV20-1; perhaps D is TRBD1 or TRBD2 (6 bases each). This CDR3 has 14 residues. Trimming removed 3 bases from V and 2 bases from J, with 14 bases in between. The germline gives CDR1 DFQATT, CDR2 SNEGSKA (reference sequence). CDR3 in DNA: TGCAGTGCTAGGACTGGAGGGGGACCCTACGAGCAGTACTTC. Its protein product is CSARTGGGPYEQYF.

V and J are TRBV19 and TRBJ2-5; 11 bases map to TRBD1. V lost 0 bases and J lost 5; bases outside the gene matches: 11. This CDR3 spans 18 amino acids. The germline gives CDR1 LNHDA, CDR2 SQIVND (reference sequence). DNA of the CDR3: TGTGCCAGTAGTATAGATGGGCCGGACAGGGGGCTAAGGGAGACCCAGTACTTC. Translation gives CASSIDGPDRGLRETQYF.

This rearrangement joins TRBV20-1 to TRBJ2-5; 10 bases agree with TRBD2. The trim removed 3 bases at V and 1 base at J, leaving 5 bases unmatched. The CDR3 runs to 15 residues. Germline CDR1 and CDR2: DFQATT and SNEGSKA (reference sequence). CDR3 in DNA: TGCAGTGCTAGGGTAGCGGGGGGATCCCAAGAGACCCAGTACTTC. Protein: CSARVAGGSQETQYF.

The V call is TRBV6-1, the J call TRBJ1-1; no clear D gene. Germline CDR1 MNHNS, CDR2 SASEGT. Trimming left V 6 bases short and J 1 base short, with 9 bases between. This CDR3 is 13 amino acids long. This CDR3 reads CASRGQSNTEAFF. CDR3 DNA: TGTGCCAGCAGAGGGCAATCGAACACTGAAGCTTTCTTT.

This clonotype was recorded a few times. This chain links TRBV7-8 with TRBJ1-1; 7 bases are shared with TRBD1. Germline lookup yields CDR1 SGHVS and CDR2 FQNEAQ. Trimming took 5 bases from V and 3 from J; bases not matched to a gene: 6. This CDR3 has 14 amino acids. The CDR3 here is CASSPARGDTEAFF. As DNA, the CDR3 is TGTGCCAGCAGCCCGGCCAGGGGGGACACTGAAGCTTTCTTT.

The sample holds many counts of this clonotype. The DNA for the CDR3 is TGTGCCAGCAGCTTACTCCCCGATCTCAAAGGGGAGTTTCCGAATAGTAACTATGGCTACACCTTC. Amino acids: CASSLLPDLKGEFPNSNYGYTF. This chain connects TRBV7-2 to TRBJ1-2; D perhaps matches TRBD1 (5 bases). Germline V gene sequence: CDR1 SGHTA, CDR2 FQGNSA. Between the trimmed V and J ends, which lost 2 bases and 1 base, there was a span of 32 bases. This CDR3 has 22 residues.